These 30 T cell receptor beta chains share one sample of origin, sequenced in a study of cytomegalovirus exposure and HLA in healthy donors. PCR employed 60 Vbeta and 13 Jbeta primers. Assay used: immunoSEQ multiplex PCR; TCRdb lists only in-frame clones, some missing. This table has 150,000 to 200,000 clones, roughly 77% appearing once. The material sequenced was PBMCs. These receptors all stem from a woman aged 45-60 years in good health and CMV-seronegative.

The DNA for the CDR3 is TGTGCCAGCAGAGCTCGGGACAGAACGGACACCTTC. Translating it yields CASRARDRTDTF. The chain employs TRBV2 and TRBJ1-2; TRBD1 matches at 7 bases. CDR1 is SNHLY, CDR2 FYNNEI, per germline. This CDR3 comprises 12 residues. V lost 6 bases and J lost 12; bases outside the gene matches: 10.

The CDR3 region has the DNA TGTGCCAGTAGCCCCAGGGGGCAAGGGGATACGCAGTATTTT. Its protein product is CASSPRGQGDTQYF. The chain is built from TRBV19 and TRBJ2-3; 8 nucleotides match TRBD1. Germline-derived CDR1 and CDR2 are LNHDA and SQIVND (reference sequence). J gave up 6 bases and V 6 bases, and 8 bases lay outside the gene matches. The CDR3 spans 14 residues.

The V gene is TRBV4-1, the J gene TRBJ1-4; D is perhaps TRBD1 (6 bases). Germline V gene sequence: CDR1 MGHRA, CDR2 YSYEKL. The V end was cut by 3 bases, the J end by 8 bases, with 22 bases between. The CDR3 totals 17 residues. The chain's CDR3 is CASSQPRTALNDEKLFF. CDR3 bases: TGCGCCAGCAGCCAGCCCCGGACAGCCCTTAACGACGAAAAACTGTTTTTT.

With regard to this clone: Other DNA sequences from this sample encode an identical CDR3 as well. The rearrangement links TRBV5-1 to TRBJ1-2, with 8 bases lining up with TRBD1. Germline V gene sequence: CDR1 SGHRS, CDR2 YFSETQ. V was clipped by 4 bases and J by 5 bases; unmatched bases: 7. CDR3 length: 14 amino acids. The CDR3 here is CASSRGQGNYGYTF. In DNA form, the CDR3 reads TGCGCCAGCAGCCGAGGACAGGGAAATTATGGCTACACCTTC.

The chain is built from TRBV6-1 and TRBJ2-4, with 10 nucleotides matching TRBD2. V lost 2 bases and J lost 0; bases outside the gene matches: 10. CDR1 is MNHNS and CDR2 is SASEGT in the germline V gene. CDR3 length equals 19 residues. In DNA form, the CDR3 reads TGTGCCAGCAGTGAATTACTAGCGGGGCTGTCTCTAGCCAAAAACATTCAGTACTTC. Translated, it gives CASSELLAGLSLAKNIQYF.

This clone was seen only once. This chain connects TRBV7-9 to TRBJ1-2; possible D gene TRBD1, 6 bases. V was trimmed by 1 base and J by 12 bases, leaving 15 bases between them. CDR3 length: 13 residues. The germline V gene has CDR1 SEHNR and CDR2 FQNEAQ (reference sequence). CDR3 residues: CASSLGNREAHTF. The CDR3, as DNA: TGTGCCAGCAGCTTAGGAAACAGGGAAGCTCACACCTTC.

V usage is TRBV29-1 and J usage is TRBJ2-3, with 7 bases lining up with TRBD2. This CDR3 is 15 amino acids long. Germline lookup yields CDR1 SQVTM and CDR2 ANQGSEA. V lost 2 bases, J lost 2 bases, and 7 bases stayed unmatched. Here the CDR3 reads CSVEKASGYTDTQYF. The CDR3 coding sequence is TGCAGCGTTGAAAAGGCTAGCGGATACACAGATACGCAGTATTTT.

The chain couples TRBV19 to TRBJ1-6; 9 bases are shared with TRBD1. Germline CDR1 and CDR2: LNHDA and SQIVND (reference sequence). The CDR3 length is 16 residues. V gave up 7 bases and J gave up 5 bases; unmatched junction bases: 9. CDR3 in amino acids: CASTLQGAKNNSPLHF. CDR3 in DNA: TGTGCCAGTACCTTACAGGGGGCAAAGAATAATTCACCCCTCCACTTT.

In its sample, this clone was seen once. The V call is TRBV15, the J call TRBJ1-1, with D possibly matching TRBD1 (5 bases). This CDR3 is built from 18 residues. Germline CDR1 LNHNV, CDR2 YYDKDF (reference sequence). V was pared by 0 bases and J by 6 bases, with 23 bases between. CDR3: CATSRDTVQGRIFPEAFF. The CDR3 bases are TGTGCCACCAGCAGAGATACGGTCCAGGGTCGTATTTTCCCTGAAGCTTTCTTT.

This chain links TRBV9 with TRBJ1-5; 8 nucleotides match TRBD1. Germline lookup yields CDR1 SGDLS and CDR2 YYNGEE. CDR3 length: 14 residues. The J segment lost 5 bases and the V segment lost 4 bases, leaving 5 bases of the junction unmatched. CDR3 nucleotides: TGTGCCAGCAGCTTAGGACAGGGATATCAGCCCCAGCATTTT. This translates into CASSLGQGYQPQHF.

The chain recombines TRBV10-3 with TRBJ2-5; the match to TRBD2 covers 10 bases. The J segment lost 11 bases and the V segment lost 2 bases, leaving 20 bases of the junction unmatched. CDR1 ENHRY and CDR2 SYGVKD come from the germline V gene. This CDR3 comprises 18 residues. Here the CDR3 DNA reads TGTGCCATCAGTGAGACCGCTAGCGGGAGCCTCCTTTTTAGGGAGCAGTACTTC. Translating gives CAISETASGSLLFREQYF.

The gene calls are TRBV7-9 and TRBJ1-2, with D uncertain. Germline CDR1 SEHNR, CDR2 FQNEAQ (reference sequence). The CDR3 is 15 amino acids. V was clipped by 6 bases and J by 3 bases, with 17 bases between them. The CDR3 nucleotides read TGTGCCAGCAGTCACACAGCGCCGCGGGACTATGGCTACACCTTC. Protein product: CASSHTAPRDYGYTF.

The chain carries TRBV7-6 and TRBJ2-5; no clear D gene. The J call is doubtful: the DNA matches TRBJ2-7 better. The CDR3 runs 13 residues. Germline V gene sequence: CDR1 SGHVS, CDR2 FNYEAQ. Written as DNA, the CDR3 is TGTGCCAGCAGCTTGGGCAGGATCACCGAGCAGTACTTC. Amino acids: CASSLGRITEQYF.

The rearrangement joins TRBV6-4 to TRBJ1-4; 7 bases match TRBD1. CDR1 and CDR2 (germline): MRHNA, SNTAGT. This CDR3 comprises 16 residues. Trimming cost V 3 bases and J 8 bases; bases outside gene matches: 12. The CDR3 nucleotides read TGTGCCAGCAGTGAGGGGAACAGGGGCGCTTACGAAAAACTGTTTTTT. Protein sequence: CASSEGNRGAYEKLFF.

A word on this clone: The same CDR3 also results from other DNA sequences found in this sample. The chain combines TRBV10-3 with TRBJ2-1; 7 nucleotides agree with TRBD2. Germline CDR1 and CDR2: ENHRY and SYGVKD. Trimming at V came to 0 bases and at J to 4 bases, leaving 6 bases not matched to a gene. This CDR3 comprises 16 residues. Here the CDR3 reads CAISESMAGEYNEQFF. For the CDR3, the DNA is TGTGCCATCAGTGAGTCGATGGCGGGAGAGTACAATGAGCAGTTCTTC.

CDR3 in DNA: TGTGCCAGCAGCTTAGGTGATGCGGGCCAGCCCCAGCATTTT. It yields the protein CASSLGDAGQPQHF. The V call is TRBV7-2, the J call TRBJ1-5, with unresolved D. Trimming took 1 base from V and 7 from J, leaving 11 bases between them. Germline CDR1 is SGHTA and CDR2 is FQGNSA. The length of the CDR3 is 14 residues.

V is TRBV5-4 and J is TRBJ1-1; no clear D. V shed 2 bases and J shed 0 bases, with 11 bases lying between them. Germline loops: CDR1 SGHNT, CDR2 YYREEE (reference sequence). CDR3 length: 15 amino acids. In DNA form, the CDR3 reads TGTGCCAGCAGCTTCGGTGGGCTCTTGAACACTGAAGCTTTCTTT. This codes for CASSFGGLLNTEAFF.

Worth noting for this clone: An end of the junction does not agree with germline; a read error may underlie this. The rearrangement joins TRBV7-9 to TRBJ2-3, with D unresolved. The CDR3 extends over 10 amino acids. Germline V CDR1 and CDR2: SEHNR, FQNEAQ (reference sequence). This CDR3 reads CASSLGTEIF. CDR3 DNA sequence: TGTGCCAGCAGCTTAGGAACTGAGATTTTT.

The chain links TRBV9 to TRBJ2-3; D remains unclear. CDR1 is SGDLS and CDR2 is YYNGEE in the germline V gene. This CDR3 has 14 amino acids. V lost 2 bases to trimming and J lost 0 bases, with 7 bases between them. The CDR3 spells CASSVSRSTDTQYF. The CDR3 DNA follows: TGTGCCAGCAGCGTCTCCAGGAGCACAGATACGCAGTATTTT.

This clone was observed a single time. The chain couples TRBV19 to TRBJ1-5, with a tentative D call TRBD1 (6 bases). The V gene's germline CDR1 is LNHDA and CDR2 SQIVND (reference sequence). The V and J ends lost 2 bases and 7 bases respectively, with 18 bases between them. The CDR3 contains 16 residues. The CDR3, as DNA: TGTGCCAGTAGTATATATGAGGGGACAAGTAGGCAGCCCCAGCATTTT. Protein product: CASSIYEGTSRQPQHF.

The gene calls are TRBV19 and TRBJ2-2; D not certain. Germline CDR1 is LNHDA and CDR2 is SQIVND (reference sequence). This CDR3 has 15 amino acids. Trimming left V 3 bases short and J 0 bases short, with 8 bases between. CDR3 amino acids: CASSIFDTNTGELFF. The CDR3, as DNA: TGTGCCAGTAGTATCTTCGACACGAACACCGGGGAGCTGTTTTTT.

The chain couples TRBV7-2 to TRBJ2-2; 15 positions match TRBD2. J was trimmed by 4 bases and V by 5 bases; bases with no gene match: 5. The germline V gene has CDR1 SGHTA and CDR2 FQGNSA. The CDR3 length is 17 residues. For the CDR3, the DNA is TGTGCCAGCAGCGGGTCGGGACTAGCGGGAGGCACCGGGGAGCTGTTTTTT. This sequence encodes CASSGSGLAGGTGELFF.

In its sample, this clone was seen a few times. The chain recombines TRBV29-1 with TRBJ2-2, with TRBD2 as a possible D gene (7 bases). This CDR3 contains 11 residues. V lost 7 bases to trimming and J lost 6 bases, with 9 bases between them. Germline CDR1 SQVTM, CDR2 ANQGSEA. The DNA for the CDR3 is TGCAGCGCCGGGGGGCCCGGGGAGCTGTTTTTT. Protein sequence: CSAGGPGELFF.

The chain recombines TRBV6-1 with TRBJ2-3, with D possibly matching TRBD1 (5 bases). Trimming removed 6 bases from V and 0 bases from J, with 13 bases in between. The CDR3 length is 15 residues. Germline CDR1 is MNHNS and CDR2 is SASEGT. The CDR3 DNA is TGTGCCAGCAGCCAGCAGGGATCTAGCACAGATACGCAGTATTTT. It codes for CASSQQGSSTDTQYF.

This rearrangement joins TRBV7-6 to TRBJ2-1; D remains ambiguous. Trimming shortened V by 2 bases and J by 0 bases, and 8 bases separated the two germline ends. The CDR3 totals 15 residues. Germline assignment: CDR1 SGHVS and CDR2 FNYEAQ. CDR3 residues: CASSLNSYSYNEQFF. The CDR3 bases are TGTGCCAGCAGCTTAAACAGCTACTCCTACAATGAGCAGTTCTTC.

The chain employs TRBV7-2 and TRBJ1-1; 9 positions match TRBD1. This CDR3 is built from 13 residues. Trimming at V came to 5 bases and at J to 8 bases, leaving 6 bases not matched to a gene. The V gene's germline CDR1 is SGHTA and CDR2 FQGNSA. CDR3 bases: TGTGCCAGCAGCGTCGACAGGGGGAACGAAGCTTTCTTT. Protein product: CASSVDRGNEAFF.

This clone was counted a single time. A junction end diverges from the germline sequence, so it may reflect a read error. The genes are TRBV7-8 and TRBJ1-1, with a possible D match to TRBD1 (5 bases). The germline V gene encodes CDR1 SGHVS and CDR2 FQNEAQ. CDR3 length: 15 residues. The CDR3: CASRLAGPGGTEAFF. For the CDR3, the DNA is TGTGCCAGCAGATTAGCAGGGCCGGGGGGCACTGAAGCTTTCTTT.

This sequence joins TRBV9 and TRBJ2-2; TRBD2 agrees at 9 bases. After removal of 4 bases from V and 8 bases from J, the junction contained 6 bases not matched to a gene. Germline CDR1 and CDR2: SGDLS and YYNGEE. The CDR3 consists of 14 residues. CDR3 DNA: TGTGCCAGCAGCTCGGGACTAGCATCGGGGGAGCTGTTTTTT. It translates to CASSSGLASGELFF.

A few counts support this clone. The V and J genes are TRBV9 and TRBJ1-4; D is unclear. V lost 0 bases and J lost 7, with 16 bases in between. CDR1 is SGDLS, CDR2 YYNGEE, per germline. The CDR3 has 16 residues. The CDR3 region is CASSVEPGSFSEKLFF. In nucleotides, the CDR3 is TGTGCCAGCAGCGTAGAACCGGGTTCCTTCTCTGAAAAACTGTTTTTT.

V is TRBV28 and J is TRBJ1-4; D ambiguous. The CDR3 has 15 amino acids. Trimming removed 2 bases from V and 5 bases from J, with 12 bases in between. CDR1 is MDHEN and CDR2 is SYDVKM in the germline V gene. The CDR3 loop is CASSLAGRPNEKLFF. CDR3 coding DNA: TGTGCCAGCAGTTTAGCGGGCCGGCCCAATGAAAAACTGTTTTTT.